Shown below are 9 T cell receptor beta chains from a single sample sequenced in a study of T-cell memory formation after mild COVID-19. Each CDR3 protein gets one entry after TCRdb re-called the 5' RACE reads with MiXCR. The repertoire holds 250,000 or so distinct CDR3 sequences, with roughly 18% as singletons. Source material: PBMCs or a T cell subset sorted from them (not recorded which). Source of these receptors: a man aged 18 to 30 who had mild COVID-19 (a few samples of this study predate the infection). Cell type and time point are not known.

This clonotype has a handful of counts. This chain joins TRBV2 and TRBJ2-7; D perhaps matches TRBD2 (6 bases). This CDR3 spans 12 amino acids. The V and J ends lost 6 bases and 7 bases respectively, with 13 bases between them. The germline CDR1 and CDR2 sequences are SNHLY and FYNNEI. This chain's CDR3 is CASRGVSGEQYF. The CDR3 region has the DNA TGTGCCAGCAGGGGGGTCAGCGGGGAGCAGTACTTC.

The chain employs TRBV15 and TRBJ2-7; TRBD2 might be the D (5 bases). The germline V gene has CDR1 LNHNV and CDR2 YYDKDF (reference sequence). V shed 2 bases and J shed 8 bases, with 19 bases lying between them. The CDR3 consists of 15 residues. For the CDR3, the DNA is TGTGCCACCAGCAGAAAACGGGATGGAAGGGAACAGCAGTACTTC. It translates to CATSRKRDGREQQYF.

The sample holds a few counts of this clonotype. The V call is TRBV6-2 or TRBV6-3, the J call TRBJ1-1; 11 nucleotides align to TRBD1. J lost 6 bases, V lost 0 bases, and 3 bases had no gene match. This CDR3 region has 15 residues. The germline CDR1 and CDR2 sequences are MNHEY and SVGEGT. CDR3 region: CASSYSGQGAPEAFF. CDR3 bases: TGTGCCAGCAGTTACTCCGGACAGGGGGCACCTGAAGCTTTCTTT.

V gene TRBV4-3 combines with J gene TRBJ2-5; 11 bases match TRBD1. The CDR3 has 16 residues. V trimming: 5 bases; J trimming: 5 bases; junction bases outside the gene matches: 10. Germline-derived CDR1 and CDR2 are LGHNA and YSLEER. CDR3 region: CASSDGQGAQVETQYF. Written as DNA, the CDR3 is TGCGCCAGCAGCGACGGACAGGGGGCCCAGGTCGAGACCCAGTACTTC.

Only a few counts were recorded for this clonotype. The J gene is TRBJ2-5, the V gene TRBV7-6; 7 bases align to TRBD2. Losses at the gene ends were 3 bases for V and 4 bases for J; bases not matched to a gene: 5. The CDR3 covers 14 residues. In germline, CDR1 is SGHVS, CDR2 FNYEAQ. Here the CDR3 reads CASSLLTGGETQYF. The CDR3 DNA follows: TGTGCCAGCAGCTTGTTGACGGGAGGAGAGACCCAGTACTTC.

This sequence joins TRBV5-1 and TRBJ2-5; the D gene is possibly TRBD1 (6 bases). This CDR3 has 15 amino acids. Germline assignment: CDR1 SGHRS and CDR2 YFSETQ. Trimming pared 1 base from V and 2 bases from J, leaving 12 bases between. The CDR3 sequence is CASSLQGSGQETQYF. The CDR3, as DNA: TGCGCCAGCAGCTTGCAGGGGTCGGGACAAGAGACCCAGTACTTC.

This clonotype was picked up a small number of times. The chain recombines TRBV7-8 with TRBJ2-2; TRBD1 might be the D (6 bases). There are 15 residues in the CDR3. Germline loops: CDR1 SGHVS, CDR2 FQNEAQ. Between the trimmed V and J ends, which lost 4 bases and 0 bases, there was a span of 9 bases. Written as DNA, the CDR3 is TGTGCCAGCAGCTCGGACAGTTCGAACACCGGGGAGCTGTTTTTT. Its protein is CASSSDSSNTGELFF.

The chain recombines TRBV28 with TRBJ1-1; unclear D gene. This CDR3 contains 15 residues. The V gene lost 9 bases and the J gene lost 0 bases, with 17 bases spanning the gap. The germline gives CDR1 MDHEN, CDR2 SYDVKM. CDR3 coding DNA: TGTGCCAGTTTAGGGCTATTGTCCATGAACACTGAAGCTTTCTTT. It translates to CASLGLLSMNTEAFF.

This clonotype was observed many times. The chain links TRBV11-2 to TRBJ2-1, with D possibly being TRBD1 (7 bases). The CDR3 is 14 amino acids. Trimming left V 4 bases short and J 6 bases short, with 13 bases between. CDR1 is SGHAT and CDR2 is FQNNGV in the germline V gene. CDR3: CASSSLRGVNEQFF. The CDR3 DNA sequence: TGTGCCAGCAGCTCCCTCAGGGGGGTCAATGAGCAGTTCTTC.